This TCR beta chain was recorded in a study of cytomegalovirus exposure and HLA in healthy donors. Study-level results: Presence/absence comparisons presumed near-even sequencing depth among donors.

Germline CDR1 is WSHSY and CDR2 is SAAADI. This CDR3 has 14 residues. V dropped 6 bases and J dropped 7; count of bases not matched to a gene: 7. 13 Jbeta primers and 60 Vbeta primers were used for the PCR. The repertoire was sequenced with immunoSEQ multiplex PCR; TCRdb's copy has only in-frame clones and lacks some. The table records around 150,000 clones, approximately 76% of them present only once. Details on this clone: Its cognate antigen is unknown.

Material for sequencing was PBMCs. This clonotype was sampled from a man aged 60 to 69 in good health and CMV-seronegative. The gene calls are TRBV10-2 and TRBJ1-5, with 9 bases matching TRBD1. CDR3 sequence (DNA): TGCGCCAGCAGACTCACAGGGGGCGGGCAGCCCCAGCATTTT. Amino acid sequence: CASRLTGGGQPQHF.